In this sample, the clone carrying this TCR beta chain turned up once. The sample comes from a study of blood T cell repertoires in COVID-19. The wider study: Researchers got acute and convalescent COVID-19 samples from the United States, Italy and Spain. The cDNA or gDNA used as material had been derived from T cells, B-cell-depleted T cells, or PBMCs.

Losses at the gene ends were 6 bases for V and 8 bases for J; bases not matched to a gene: 10. Germline CDR1 reads SNHLY; CDR2 reads FYNNEI. The CDR3 contains 14 residues. In the original analysis: For nucleated cells, counts were estimated from reference gene primer amplification. Here immunoSEQ multiplex PCR was the method, and the copy in TCRdb shows in-frame clones only, minus some. V and J calls and clone size are given by that table; D and trimming were obtained from the DNA. The sample consists of roughly 67,000 clones, almost 85% of them appearing once. The receptor was derived from a man aged 50 to 59 with active COVID-19. Sequencing was carried out using peripheral blood. The chain carries TRBV2 and TRBJ1-2, with TRBD1 identical over 9 bases. The CDR3 protein is CASSLDGTGRGYTF. The CDR3 nucleotides are TGTGCCAGCAGCCTCGATGGGACAGGGAGAGGCTACACCTTC. The full variable domain, its missing parts supplied by reference TRBV2 and TRBJ1-2, is EPEVTQTPSHQVTQMGQEVILRCVPISNHLYFYWYRQILGQKVEFLVSFYNNEISEKSEIFDDQFSVERPDGSNFTLKIRSTKLEDSAMYFCASSLDGTGRGYTFGSGTRLTVV.